The T cell receptor beta chain described here comes from a study of T cell responses to AZD1222 COVID-19 vaccine. General observations from the study: Researchers took repertoire samples only after the peak T cell response had come.

Comment on this clone: Its antigen is unidentified.

Germline values: CDR1 SQVTM, CDR2 ANQGSEA. The trim removed 7 bases at V and 4 bases at J, leaving 7 bases unmatched. The CDR3 length is 13 residues. Profiling relied on immunoSEQ multiplex PCR, and the TCRdb table lists in-frame clones only, not all of them. This sample yields around 140,000 clones, of which around nine tenths are seen a single time; 6.5% to 8.5% belongs to the top ten. This specimen consisted of peripheral blood, obtained on day 0 of AZD1222 vaccination. The sequence came from an adult in good health. The chain is built from TRBV29-1 and TRBJ2-7, with 10 positions matching TRBD1. CDR3 protein: CSASGTGAYEQYF. CDR3 nucleotides: TGCAGCGCCTCCGGGACAGGGGCATACGAGCAGTACTTC.